A selection of T cell receptor beta chains follows, all from one sample in a study of low-dose radiotherapy and immunotherapy resistance in tumors. One entry per CDR3 protein, called by TCRdb with MiXCR from the reads. The profile shows around 58,000 distinct CDR3 sequences, about a quarter of them singletons. Sequencing was performed on PBMCs, taken after low-dose radiotherapy plus immunotherapy. All receptors come from a male donor with prostate cancer. Each CDR3 is given with its conserved first and last residue. Each record gives: V gene, clone size, J gene, D gene, CDR3 protein, CDR3 DNA. The D gene is left open where the match is weak. Clone size is given for some rows only: seen once, a few or many times, or a class if the clone is expanded.

v_call: TRBV7-3
clone_size: NA
j_call: TRBJ1-1
d_call: NA
cdr3_aa: CASSPDRPPSEAFF
cdr3_nt: TGTGCCAGCAGTCCTGACAGGCCACCCTCGGAAGCTTTCTTT

v_call: TRBV12-3/TRBV12-4
clone_size: many
j_call: TRBJ1-2
d_call: NA
cdr3_aa: CASSLLQARDGYTF
cdr3_nt: TGTGCCAGCAGCCTACTACAGGCCCGGGATGGCTACACCTTC

v_call: TRBV5-1
clone_size: many
j_call: TRBJ1-6
d_call: NA
cdr3_aa: CASSFLGGRNNSPLHF
cdr3_nt: TGCGCCAGCAGCTTCTTGGGGGGACGGAATAATTCACCCCTCCACTTT

v_call: TRBV20-1
clone_size: many
j_call: TRBJ2-2
d_call: NA
cdr3_aa: CSAMLEGFGGELFF
cdr3_nt: TGCAGTGCCATGTTAGAGGGCTTCGGCGGGGAGCTGTTTTTT

v_call: TRBV20-1
clone_size: many
j_call: TRBJ1-5
d_call: NA
cdr3_aa: CSARDGRAGGNQPQHF
cdr3_nt: TGCAGTGCTAGAGATGGCAGGGCCGGGGGCAATCAGCCCCAGCATTTT

v_call: TRBV9
clone_size: NA
j_call: TRBJ2-3
d_call: NA
cdr3_aa: CASSVGTTYTDTQYF
cdr3_nt: TGTGCCAGCAGCGTAGGTACTACATACACAGATACGCAGTATTTT

v_call: TRBV5-1
clone_size: many
j_call: TRBJ2-2
d_call: TRBD2
cdr3_aa: CASSSRLAGVGTGELFF
cdr3_nt: TGCGCCAGCAGCTCCCGACTAGCGGGAGTGGGCACCGGGGAGCTGTTTTTT

v_call: TRBV4-2
clone_size: once
j_call: TRBJ2-4
d_call: TRBD2
cdr3_aa: CASSQETSGTAKNIQYF
cdr3_nt: TGTGCCAGCAGCCAAGAGACTAGCGGGACGGCCAAAAACATTCAGTACTTC

v_call: TRBV5-3
clone_size: many
j_call: TRBJ2-7
d_call: TRBD1
cdr3_aa: CATASGQGTYEQYF
cdr3_nt: TGCGCCACGGCCTCGGGACAGGGGACCTACGAGCAGTACTTC

v_call: TRBV7-9
clone_size: many
j_call: TRBJ2-2
d_call: NA
cdr3_aa: CASSRGTVGTGELFF
cdr3_nt: TGTGCCAGCAGCAGAGGGACGGTTGGAACCGGGGAGCTGTTTTTT

v_call: TRBV6-2/TRBV6-3
clone_size: many
j_call: TRBJ2-3
d_call: NA
cdr3_aa: CASSEDSSSTDTQYF
cdr3_nt: TGTGCCAGCAGTGAGGACAGTTCTAGCACAGATACGCAGTATTTT

v_call: TRBV5-4
clone_size: once
j_call: TRBJ2-7
d_call: NA
cdr3_aa: CASSAAWGGGASYEQYF
cdr3_nt: TGTGCCAGCAGCGCCGCTTGGGGTGGAGGGGCAAGTTACGAGCAGTACTTC

v_call: TRBV2
clone_size: many
j_call: TRBJ1-1
d_call: TRBD1
cdr3_aa: CASVDRENTEAFF
cdr3_nt: TGTGCCAGCGTGGACAGGGAGAACACTGAAGCTTTCTTT

v_call: TRBV5-6
clone_size: many
j_call: TRBJ2-3
d_call: NA
cdr3_aa: CASSLGYIPREDTQYF
cdr3_nt: TGTGCCAGCAGCTTGGGATACATACCTAGGGAGGATACGCAGTATTTT

v_call: TRBV7-9
clone_size: many
j_call: TRBJ2-3
d_call: NA
cdr3_aa: CASSLAGYTDTQYF
cdr3_nt: TGTGCCAGCAGCCTAGCTGGGTACACAGATACGCAGTATTTT

v_call: TRBV12-3/TRBV12-4
clone_size: many
j_call: TRBJ2-1
d_call: TRBD2
cdr3_aa: CASTPTSGGAYNEQFF
cdr3_nt: TGTGCCAGCACCCCGACTAGCGGGGGGGCCTACAATGAGCAGTTCTTC

v_call: TRBV3-1
clone_size: few
j_call: TRBJ2-7
d_call: NA
cdr3_aa: CASSVSAAVYEQYF
cdr3_nt: TGTGCCAGCAGCGTTAGCGCAGCGGTATACGAGCAGTACTTC

v_call: TRBV9
clone_size: many
j_call: TRBJ2-1
d_call: TRBD2
cdr3_aa: CASSERLAAEQFF
cdr3_nt: TGTGCCAGCAGCGAGAGACTAGCGGCAGAGCAGTTCTTC